What follows is one TCR beta chain and its context. Original processing methods: Nucleated cell number was recorded as an estimate derived from reference gene primer amplification. Sequencing was performed with immunoSEQ multiplex PCR; in TCRdb, only in-frame clones are kept and a portion is missing. V, J and clone size were drawn from that table, and D and trimming were deduced from the DNA. The sample holds under 70,000 clones, about 87% seen once. CDR3 length equals 13 residues. The germline V and J ends were trimmed by 4 bases and 0 bases, with 10 bases remaining between them. Germline V gene sequence: CDR1 GTSNPN, CDR2 SVGIG (reference sequence). These data come from a study of blood T cell repertoires in COVID-19. Study in general: Samples representing acute and convalescent COVID-19 were sourced from the United States, Italy and Spain. T cells, B-cell-depleted T cells, or PBMCs supplied cDNA or gDNA.

V gene TRBV30 combines with J gene TRBJ2-7; maybe TRBD2 (6 bases). What was sequenced was peripheral blood. The clonotype was recovered from a woman between 65 and 79 years old with acute or convalescent COVID-19. The CDR3 here is CAWNRGSSYEQYF. The CDR3 region has the DNA TGTGCCTGGAATCGGGGGAGCTCCTACGAGCAGTACTTC.